Listed below are T cell receptor beta chains from one sample, sequenced in a study of shared clonotypes between healthy human individuals. Produced via immunoSEQ multiplex PCR; TCRdb's table is partial and in-frame only. The data hold a few million clones, with 90% to 95% observed a single time. The sequencing input was naive CD4+ T cells from PBMCs. The receptor set was obtained from a young man in good health. Some clones in this sample may be carry-over from other donors' samples. Each CDR3 is given with its conserved first and last residue. The order of the fields is J gene, V gene, clone size, D gene, CDR3 DNA, CDR3 protein. The D gene is left open where the match is weak. The size entry is marked missing in some rows and otherwise reads once, few, many or a size class.

J: TRBJ2-1
V: TRBV28
size: .
D: .
DNA: TGTGCCAGCAGTTTCGGCGGAACCTACAATGAGCAGTTCTTC
CDR3: CASSFGGTYNEQFF

J: TRBJ1-2
V: TRBV2
size: few
D: .
DNA: TGTGCCAGCAAGATAGGCGATGGCTACACCTTC
CDR3: CASKIGDGYTF

J: TRBJ1-5
V: TRBV6-1
size: .
D: .
DNA: TGTGCCAGCAGTGAAAACCCGGGGGCGATTCAGCCCCAGCATTTT
CDR3: CASSENPGAIQPQHF

J: TRBJ2-1
V: TRBV6-4
size: .
D: .
DNA: TGTGCCAGCAGTGTAGCAGACTACTCCTACAATGAGCAGTTCTTC
CDR3: CASSVADYSYNEQFF

J: TRBJ2-7
V: TRBV5-1
size: .
D: .
DNA: TGCGCCAGCAGCTTGGAGCCAGGGTACTACGAGCAGTACTTC
CDR3: CASSLEPGYYEQYF

J: TRBJ2-7
V: TRBV28
size: .
D: .
DNA: TGTGCCAGCAGTTTGCTGAACGAGCAGTACTTC
CDR3: CASSLLNEQYF

J: TRBJ1-2
V: TRBV28
size: .
D: TRBD1
DNA: TGTGCCAGCAGTAAGGGATGGGACAGCCTATATGGCTACACCTTC
CDR3: CASSKGWDSLYGYTF

J: TRBJ1-1
V: TRBV7-3
size: .
D: .
DNA: TGTGCCAGCAGCATTCAAAGAAACACTGAAGCTTTCTTT
CDR3: CASSIQRNTEAFF

J: TRBJ1-1
V: TRBV5-1
size: .
D: .
DNA: TGCGCCAGCAGCTCCCAGGCCGGGAACACTGAAGCTTTCTTT
CDR3: CASSSQAGNTEAFF

J: TRBJ2-1
V: TRBV5-1
size: once
D: TRBD1
DNA: TGCGCCAGCTCTCTTGGGACAGGGTCGTTTCGTGAGCAGTTCTTC
CDR3: CASSLGTGSFREQFF

J: TRBJ1-5
V: TRBV4-1
size: once
D: .
DNA: TGCGCCAGCAGCCAAGATGATCGAAGCAATCAGCCCCAGCATTTT
CDR3: CASSQDDRSNQPQHF

J: TRBJ2-7
V: TRBV2
size: .
D: TRBD1
DNA: TGTGCCAGCAGTCCAGGACAGGGGGCAATTAAAGCCTACGAGCAGTACTTC
CDR3: CASSPGQGAIKAYEQYF

J: TRBJ2-7
V: TRBV6-1
size: .
D: .
DNA: TGTGCCAGCACCGAAAACACCAAATCCGCCTACGAGCAGTACTTC
CDR3: CASTENTKSAYEQYF

J: TRBJ1-1
V: TRBV7-3
size: .
D: .
DNA: TGTGCCAGCAGCTCACGGGGGAGCACTGAAGCTTTCTTT
CDR3: CASSSRGSTEAFF

J: TRBJ1-5
V: TRBV4-1
size: once
D: .
DNA: TGCGCCAGCAGCCCGACCGGGACCTTTAGCAATCAGCCCCAGCATTTT
CDR3: CASSPTGTFSNQPQHF